These 14 T cell receptor beta chains were sequenced from one sample in a study of T cell responses to AZD1222 COVID-19 vaccine. Generated by immunoSEQ multiplex PCR, the TCRdb table keeps only in-frame clones and is missing some. The sample contains 80,000 to 90,000 clones, about 88% of which appear only once. Sequences were derived from peripheral blood, sampled on day 0 of AZD1222 vaccination. The receptors shown here come from an adult in good health.

This chain connects TRBV11-2 to TRBJ2-7; D unresolved. This CDR3 region has 13 residues. Germline loops: CDR1 SGHAT, CDR2 FQNNGV. V was trimmed by 5 bases and J by 0 bases, leaving 8 bases between them. CDR3 region: CASSTEDSYEQYF. The CDR3 DNA reads as TGTGCCAGCAGCACCGAGGACTCCTACGAGCAGTACTTC.

This chain uses TRBV5-1 with TRBJ1-6, with TRBD1 identical over 7 bases. V shed 7 bases, J shed 7 bases, and the junction held 11 bases outside the gene matches. CDR1 and CDR2 from the germline V gene are SGHRS and YFSETQ. This CDR3 contains 15 residues. The CDR3 spells CASAYDGQENSPLHF. In nucleotides, the CDR3 is TGCGCCAGCGCATATGATGGACAGGAGAATTCACCCCTCCACTTT.

This clone was counted between two and nine times. V is TRBV5-6 and J is TRBJ1-5; the match to TRBD1 covers 7 bases. V lost 1 base and J lost 7; bases outside the gene matches: 5. CDR1 is SGHDT and CDR2 is YYEEEE in the germline V gene. This CDR3 is 14 amino acids long. The CDR3 DNA is TGTGCCAGCAGCTTGTTCACAGGGGCACAGCCCCAGCATTTT. The encoded protein is CASSLFTGAQPQHF.

V usage is TRBV7-2 and J usage is TRBJ2-5; TRBD1 agrees at 8 bases. Germline values: CDR1 SGHTA, CDR2 FQGNSA. The V segment lost 5 bases and the J segment 5 bases; nucleotides outside the gene matches: 13. There are 16 residues in the CDR3. As DNA, the CDR3 is TGTGCCAGCAGCCGCGGGACAGGCTCCTGGGGGGAGACCCAGTACTTC. It yields the protein CASSRGTGSWGETQYF.

This chain joins TRBV9 and TRBJ2-7; D unclear. Per germline, CDR1 SGDLS and CDR2 YYNGEE. This CDR3 has 14 residues. Trimming removed 1 base from V and 0 bases from J, with 8 bases in between. CDR3 nucleotides: TGTGCCAGCAGCGTATCACACAGCTCCTACGAGCAGTACTTC. This sequence encodes CASSVSHSSYEQYF.

This chain connects TRBV20-1 to TRBJ1-1; 8 bases are a match to TRBD1. Per the germline V gene, CDR1 is DFQATT and CDR2 is SNEGSKA (reference sequence). This CDR3 has 11 residues. CDR3 residues: CSYDRGTEAFF. The CDR3 nucleotides are TGCAGCTATGACAGGGGCACTGAAGCTTTCTTT.

The J gene is TRBJ1-5, the V gene TRBV7-9; unclear D gene. This CDR3 has 15 amino acids. Trimming cost V 3 bases and J 0 bases, with 9 bases left between them. CDR1 is SEHNR and CDR2 is FQNEAQ in the germline V gene (reference sequence). CDR3 coding DNA: TGTGCCAGCAGCTTGGCGGCAGGTAGCAATCAGCCCCAGCATTTT. Protein: CASSLAAGSNQPQHF.

The chain has TRBV6-1 and TRBJ1-2; 7 positions match TRBD1. Germline lookup yields CDR1 MNHNS and CDR2 SASEGT. This CDR3 is built from 15 residues. The trim removed 1 base at V and 2 bases at J, leaving 4 bases unmatched. The CDR3 DNA reads as TGTGCCAGCAGTGAAGGACAGGGAGGCAACTATGGCTACACCTTC. Encoded protein: CASSEGQGGNYGYTF.

The chain links TRBV5-1 to TRBJ1-1; TRBD1 is a possible D gene (5 bases). Germline-derived CDR1 and CDR2 are SGHRS and YFSETQ. Trimming removed 4 bases at V and 7 bases at J, with 14 bases between. This CDR3 comprises 13 residues. Here the CDR3 reads CASSPAGRDEAFF. CDR3 sequence (DNA): TGCGCCAGCAGCCCCGCAGGGAGGGATGAAGCTTTCTTT.

The V gene is TRBV27, the J gene TRBJ1-1, with D tentatively TRBD1 (5 bases). The V end was cut by 3 bases, the J end by 4 bases, with 9 bases between. The CDR3 is 13 amino acids. Germline V lookup: CDR1 MNHEY, CDR2 SMNVEV (reference sequence). CDR3 DNA sequence: TGTGCCAGCAGTTTGGGGGAGGGCACTGAAGCTTTCTTT. Amino acids: CASSLGEGTEAFF.

The rearrangement links TRBV6-5 to TRBJ1-5, with unresolved D. CDR1 and CDR2 (germline): MNHEY, SVGAGI. This CDR3 is built from 13 residues. V was clipped by 6 bases and J by 4 bases, with 10 bases between them. CDR3 amino acids: CASRRVQNQPQHF. CDR3 nucleotides: TGTGCCAGCAGAAGGGTACAGAATCAGCCCCAGCATTTT.

V usage is TRBV7-9 and J usage is TRBJ1-2; 9 bases are a match to TRBD1. Germline V lookup: CDR1 SEHNR, CDR2 FQNEAQ (reference sequence). V was clipped by 5 bases and J by 6 bases; unmatched bases: 10. This CDR3 spans 15 amino acids. CDR3 amino acids: CASSPRTGESHGYTF. The CDR3 DNA reads as TGTGCCAGCAGCCCCCGGACAGGGGAGTCCCATGGCTACACCTTC.

This clone was picked up one time. The V and J genes are TRBV3-1 (or the pseudogene TRBV3-2) and TRBJ1-1; D possibly corresponds to TRBD1 (5 bases). V was cut by 1 base and J by 5 bases, with 11 bases left in between. This CDR3 has 14 residues. Looked up from germline, CDR1 is LGHDT and CDR2 is YNNKEL (reference sequence). The CDR3 region is CASSQVDRRTEAFF. The CDR3 bases are TGTGCCAGCAGCCAAGTAGACAGAAGGACTGAAGCTTTCTTT.

V and J are TRBV18 and TRBJ1-1, with D possibly matching TRBD1 (5 bases). CDR3 size: 13 residues. Trimming shortened V by 6 bases and J by 1 base, and 9 bases separated the two germline ends. Germline CDR1 and CDR2: KGHSH and LQKENI. CDR3 bases: TGTGCCAGCTCTCAGACAGCGAACACTGAAGCTTTCTTT. Its protein product is CASSQTANTEAFF.